This T cell receptor (beta chain) was identified in a study of cytomegalovirus exposure and HLA in healthy donors. Findings of the study overall: Near-uniform donor sequencing depth was presumed by presence/absence analyses. Most TCR sequences showed up rarely, but some public TCRs showed up in many donors.

PCR primers comprised 60 Vbeta and 13 Jbeta primers. The table came from immunoSEQ multiplex PCR; TCRdb's copy has only in-frame clones and leaves some out. This sample has 100,000 or so clones, with 80% found just once. The length of the CDR3 is 17 residues. J lost 2 bases, V lost 1 base, and 5 bases had no gene match. Looked up from germline, CDR1 is SNHLY and CDR2 is FYNNEI. Nominally healthy donors provided the samples, though records likely missed some immune exposures. Remarks on this clone: Its antigen is still unknown.

What was sequenced was PBMCs. This receptor was taken from a man younger than 35 in good health and CMV-seronegative. V usage is TRBV2 and J usage is TRBJ1-5; TRBD1 matches 10 bases. The CDR3 DNA sequence: TGTGCCAGCAGTGAAGTATCAGGACAGGGGGGCAATCAGCCCCAGCATTTT. Its protein is CASSEVSGQGGNQPQHF.